The present T cell receptor beta chain was sequenced within a study of cytomegalovirus exposure and HLA in healthy donors. The PCR ran on 60 Vbeta and 13 Jbeta primers. Assay used: immunoSEQ multiplex PCR; TCRdb lists only in-frame clones, some missing. The top ten hold approximately 2.4% of the sample, which has 100,000 to 140,000 clones, 82% seen once. V gave up 0 bases and J gave up 2 bases, with 11 bases separating them. CDR1 MNHEY and CDR2 SVGAGI come from the germline V gene. The CDR3 is 15 amino acids. Sequencing was done on a sample of PBMCs. The sequence was collected from a young man in good health and CMV-seropositive. V is TRBV6-5 and J is TRBJ2-7; TRBD2 is a possible D gene (7 bases). The CDR3 nucleotides read TGTGCCAGCAGTTACTCGGGGGGGGCGGCCTACGAGCAGTACTTC. Its protein product is CASSYSGGAAYEQYF.